The 20 T cell receptor beta chains below were found in one sample sequenced in a study of blood T cell repertoires in COVID-19. Using immunoSEQ multiplex PCR, the repertoire was profiled, and TCRdb retains in-frame clones only, with some absent. The top ten clones hold approximately 12% of a sample with roughly 300,000 clones, roughly 87% of them seen once. The source material was peripheral blood. Every receptor here comes from a human donor in a cohort sampled during active COVID-19.

The rearrangement uses TRBV6-6 and TRBJ1-1, with D possibly matching TRBD1 (5 bases). The CDR3 consists of 12 residues. The germline V gene encodes CDR1 MNHNY and CDR2 SVGAGI (reference sequence). With 4 bases removed from V and 14 bases from J, the gap between germline ends came to 17 bases. The CDR3 region has the DNA TGTGCCAGCAGTTCGGGACTCGAGGTCGTGTTCTTT. Protein product: CASSSGLEVVFF.

This chain joins TRBV12-3 or TRBV12-4 and TRBJ2-7; a weak D match, TRBD1 (6 bases). V lost 6 bases to trimming and J lost 3 bases, with 12 bases between them. The CDR3 consists of 13 residues. CDR3: CASRLQGYYEQYF. The CDR3, as DNA: TGTGCCAGCAGACTACAGGGATACTACGAGCAGTACTTC.

This chain uses TRBV7-8 with TRBJ2-1; 10 nucleotides align to TRBD2. The germline V gene encodes CDR1 SGHVS and CDR2 FQNEAQ. This CDR3 is 14 amino acids long. Trimming removed 2 bases from V and 7 bases from J; junction bases left unmatched: 2. CDR3: CASSLIAGGNEQFF. The CDR3 DNA follows: TGTGCCAGCAGCTTAATAGCGGGAGGTAATGAGCAGTTCTTC.

J is TRBJ1-1 and V is TRBV19; the match to TRBD1 covers 7 bases. CDR1 and CDR2 from the germline V gene are LNHDA and SQIVND (reference sequence). V lost 7 bases and J lost 4; bases outside the gene matches: 15. This CDR3 region has 16 residues. This CDR3 reads CASTLGDRGGSTEAFF. CDR3 sequence (DNA): TGTGCCAGTACCCTGGGGGACAGAGGGGGTTCCACTGAAGCTTTCTTT.

The genes are TRBV11-2 and TRBJ2-7; possible D gene TRBD1, 6 bases. CDR3 length: 15 amino acids. Trimming left V 1 base short and J 11 bases short, with 21 bases between. Germline V lookup: CDR1 SGHAT, CDR2 FQNNGV. In DNA, the CDR3 is TGTGCCAGCAGCTTAGGAAAGGCGGTCAGGGGCGAAGAGTACTTC. It translates to CASSLGKAVRGEEYF.

J is TRBJ2-5 and V is TRBV7-9; maybe TRBD2 (7 bases). Germline V gene sequence: CDR1 SEHNR, CDR2 FQNEAQ (reference sequence). The CDR3 has 16 amino acids. V lost 1 base and J lost 5, with 17 bases in between. CDR3 protein: CASSLVTIGGRETQYF. Here the CDR3 DNA reads TGTGCCAGCAGCTTAGTAACTATCGGGGGGCGGGAGACCCAGTACTTC.

This clone was observed a few times. The rearrangement uses TRBV4-2 and TRBJ2-7; a possible D gene is TRBD2 (5 bases). The CDR3 runs 14 residues. The germline gives CDR1 LGHNA, CDR2 YNFKEQ. V was trimmed by 4 bases and J by 3 bases, leaving 13 bases between them. The CDR3 reads CASSLGLAGYEQYF. CDR3 coding DNA: TGTGCCAGCAGCCTAGGACTGGCCGGCTACGAGCAGTACTTC.

The rearrangement joins TRBV7-9 to TRBJ2-5; possible D gene TRBD2, 5 bases. The V end was cut by 3 bases, the J end by 2 bases, with 13 bases between. Germline lookup yields CDR1 SEHNR and CDR2 FQNEAQ (reference sequence). The CDR3 is 15 residues long. The CDR3 sequence: CASSLVGVYQETQYF. In nucleotides, the CDR3 is TGTGCCAGCAGCTTGGTCGGGGTATATCAAGAGACCCAGTACTTC. The variable domain in full, completed from reference TRBV7-9 and TRBJ2-5, reads DTGVSQNPRHKITKRGQNVTFRCDPISEHNRLYWYRQTLGQGPEFLTYFQNEAQLEKSRLLSDRFSAERPKGSFSTLEIQRTEQGDSAMYLCASSLVGVYQETQYFGPGTRLLVL.

The V gene is TRBV7-2, the J gene TRBJ2-2; 8 nucleotides line up with TRBD1. The trim removed 4 bases at V and 8 bases at J, leaving 15 bases unmatched. CDR1 is SGHTA and CDR2 is FQGNSA in the germline V gene. The CDR3 is 17 residues long. CDR3 sequence (DNA): TGTGCCAGCAGCTCCCCCCCCGGGACAGGCTCCTCGGGGGAGCTGTTTTTT. Translation gives CASSSPPGTGSSGELFF. Looking up the rest from reference TRBV7-2 and TRBJ2-2 gives the full variable domain: GAGVSQSPSNKVTEKGKDVELRCDPISGHTALYWYRQSLGQGLEFLIYFQGNSAPDKSGLPSDRFSAERTGGSVSTLTIQRTQQEDSAVYLCASSSPPGTGSSGELFFGEGSRLTVL.

The V and J genes are TRBV4-3 and TRBJ1-5, with D tentatively TRBD1 (5 bases). V gave up 0 bases and J gave up 7 bases, with 10 bases separating them. CDR1 and CDR2 from the germline V gene are LGHNA and YSLEER. The CDR3 has 14 residues. The CDR3 DNA follows: TGCGCCAGCAGCCAAGATAGGGGATGGCAGCCCCAGCATTTT. This sequence encodes CASSQDRGWQPQHF.

This chain uses TRBV6-5 with TRBJ2-1, with 7 bases that match TRBD1. CDR3 length: 15 amino acids. Germline CDR1 MNHEY, CDR2 SVGAGI. V shed 4 bases, J shed 7 bases, and the junction held 10 bases outside the gene matches. CDR3 in DNA: TGTGCCAGCAGTTCAATCCCGGGACAGATAAATGAGCAGTTCTTC. It is translated as CASSSIPGQINEQFF.

The gene calls are TRBV5-1 and TRBJ2-2; D is possibly TRBD1 (7 bases). V lost 4 bases and J 5 bases, leaving 18 bases between the germline ends. CDR3 length: 16 amino acids. In germline, CDR1 is SGHRS, CDR2 YFSETQ. CDR3 residues: CASSPEGRGWTGELFF. CDR3 nucleotides: TGCGCCAGCAGCCCGGAGGGCAGGGGGTGGACCGGGGAGCTGTTTTTT.

V and J are TRBV30 and TRBJ1-5, with D uncertain. Trimming removed 0 bases from V and 7 bases from J, with 10 bases in between. The CDR3 loop spans 13 amino acids. Germline V lookup: CDR1 GTSNPN, CDR2 SVGIG (reference sequence). CDR3: CAWSVGRVQPQHF. In DNA form, the CDR3 reads TGTGCCTGGAGTGTGGGGAGGGTCCAGCCCCAGCATTTT.

The rearrangement links TRBV6-5 to TRBJ2-7; tentative D call: TRBD1 (5 bases). The CDR3 runs 14 residues. Per the germline V gene, CDR1 is MNHEY and CDR2 is SVGAGI. The ends were cut back, 6 bases at V and 2 bases at J, with 14 bases in the middle. Here the CDR3 DNA reads TGTGCCAGCAGCTCTCCCGGCAGGGCCTACGAGCAGTACTTC. Protein sequence: CASSSPGRAYEQYF.

This chain joins TRBV3-1 (or the pseudogene TRBV3-2) and TRBJ2-3, with D possibly being TRBD2 (5 bases). Per the germline V gene, CDR1 is LGHDT and CDR2 is YNNKEL (reference sequence). Trimming left V 4 bases short and J 5 bases short, with 13 bases between. CDR3 length: 14 amino acids. CDR3 in DNA: TGTGCCAGCAGCCGCCCTTCTGAGGGAGATACGCAGTATTTT. Translating gives CASSRPSEGDTQYF.

The chain links TRBV12-5 to TRBJ2-3; D ambiguous. The CDR3 runs to 13 residues. The germline CDR1 and CDR2 sequences are LGHNT and FRNRAP. V lost 8 bases to trimming and J lost 6 bases, with 15 bases between them. CDR3 sequence: CASRMLSSDTQYF. The CDR3 DNA sequence: TGTGCTAGTCGCATGCTTAGCTCGGATACGCAGTATTTT.

The chain joins TRBV6-5 to TRBJ1-5; 7 bases are a match to TRBD1. The germline gives CDR1 MNHEY, CDR2 SVGAGI. V was clipped by 6 bases and J by 1 base; unmatched bases: 3. This CDR3 has 14 residues. The CDR3: CASRTGVSNQPQHF. In DNA form, the CDR3 reads TGTGCCAGCAGAACAGGGGTAAGCAATCAGCCCCAGCATTTT.

The CDR3 region has the DNA TGTGCCAGCAGTTACTCAGCGGGAGTACTCAATGAGCAGTTCTTC. As protein: CASSYSAGVLNEQFF. The chain combines TRBV6-2 or TRBV6-3 with TRBJ2-1, with 8 bases fitting TRBD2. Per germline, CDR1 MNHEY and CDR2 SVGEGT. This CDR3 has 15 residues. The junction had 4 bases not matched to a gene; V was cut back by 0 bases and J by 6 bases.

The chain employs TRBV12-3 or TRBV12-4 and TRBJ1-1; 7 bases are a match to TRBD1. Losses at the gene ends were 6 bases for V and 10 bases for J; bases not matched to a gene: 8. CDR3 length equals 12 residues. CDR3 DNA: TGTGCCAGCAGGGACACAGGGGTGGGAGCTTTCTTT. This encodes CASRDTGVGAFF.

This clone has a handful of counts. The chain employs TRBV27 and TRBJ2-1, with TRBD2 as a possible D gene (6 bases). CDR1 and CDR2 (germline): MNHEY, SMNVEV (reference sequence). V gave up 1 base and J gave up 5 bases, with 9 bases separating them. The CDR3 loop spans 14 amino acids. The CDR3 DNA reads as TGTGCCAGCAGTTTATTAGCGGCACACAATGAGCAGTTCTTC. Amino acid sequence: CASSLLAAHNEQFF.